This T cell receptor beta chain is from a study of blood T cell repertoires in COVID-19. The wider study: T cells, B-cell-depleted T cells, or PBMCs supplied cDNA or gDNA.

Clones were read by immunoSEQ multiplex PCR, and TCRdb kept only the in-frame ones, dropping some. The data contain approximately 450,000 clones, approximately 90% of them seen just once; the ten biggest clones take up roughly 1.8%. This clonotype was obtained from a woman aged 18-35 years with acute COVID-19. The sequencing sample was made of PBMCs or T cells enriched from blood (not recorded which).

CDR3 in DNA: TGTGCCAGCAGACCTCCCGGGGGTATCTATGGCTACACCTTC. Amino acids: CASRPPGGIYGYTF. The chain joins TRBV27 to TRBJ1-2, with TRBD1 as a possible D gene (5 bases). The germline gives CDR1 MNHEY, CDR2 SMNVEV (reference sequence). This CDR3 spans 14 amino acids. Trimming took 6 bases from V and 4 from J, leaving 15 bases between them.